The sequence of this TCR beta chain was determined in a study of T cells after yellow fever vaccination. The CDR3 is 17 residues long. Trimming removed 4 bases from V and 0 bases from J; junction bases left unmatched: 6. Germline V CDR1 and CDR2: SGHRS, YFSETQ. Study outcomes and limitations: Clones from primary vaccination mostly reappeared after the booster (less than 98% CD4, approximately 86% CD8).

This clonotype was seen a few times. Its antigen is not known. From the 5' RACE reads, TCRdb called clonotypes with MiXCR, one entry per CDR3 protein. This sample has 450,000 to 600,000 distinct CDR3 sequences, with around an eighth found just once. The clonotype was recovered from a man younger than 40 who received the YFV17D yellow fever vaccine. The specimen comprised PBMCs, sampled on the day of the yellow fever booster vaccination. The genes are TRBV5-1 and TRBJ2-5; TRBD2 matches at 13 bases. CDR3 residues: CASSRQGLAGYQETQYF. DNA of the CDR3: TGCGCCAGCAGCCGACAGGGACTAGCGGGGTACCAAGAGACCCAGTACTTC.